This TCR beta chain was retrieved from a study of CD8 T cells in Susac syndrome. After extraction with the RNeasy kit, 0.5 to 1 ug of the RNA was reverse transcribed using random hexamers. TCRdb re-analysed the immunoSEQ multiplex PCR reads in MiXCR, keeping a single row per CDR3 protein. This sample carries approximately 120,000 distinct CDR3 sequences, 95% to 98% of them seen once, and the ten largest clones take roughly 0.099%. Study results and caveats: The authors acknowledged that the study's TCR sequencing and HLA analysis involved relatively few individuals.

V lost 4 bases and J lost 8; bases outside the gene matches: 7. The V gene's germline CDR1 is MNHNS and CDR2 SASEGT. The CDR3 has 15 amino acids. Remarks on this clonotype: Its specificity is unknown.

V usage is TRBV6-1 and J usage is TRBJ1-4; 10 bases are shared with TRBD1. The sequencing input was CD4+ T cells from PBMCs. The receptor comes from a human donor in good health. CDR3 loop: CASSGPGQGTEKLFF. The CDR3 nucleotides are TGTGCCAGCAGTGGCCCGGGACAGGGGACGGAAAAACTGTTTTTT.